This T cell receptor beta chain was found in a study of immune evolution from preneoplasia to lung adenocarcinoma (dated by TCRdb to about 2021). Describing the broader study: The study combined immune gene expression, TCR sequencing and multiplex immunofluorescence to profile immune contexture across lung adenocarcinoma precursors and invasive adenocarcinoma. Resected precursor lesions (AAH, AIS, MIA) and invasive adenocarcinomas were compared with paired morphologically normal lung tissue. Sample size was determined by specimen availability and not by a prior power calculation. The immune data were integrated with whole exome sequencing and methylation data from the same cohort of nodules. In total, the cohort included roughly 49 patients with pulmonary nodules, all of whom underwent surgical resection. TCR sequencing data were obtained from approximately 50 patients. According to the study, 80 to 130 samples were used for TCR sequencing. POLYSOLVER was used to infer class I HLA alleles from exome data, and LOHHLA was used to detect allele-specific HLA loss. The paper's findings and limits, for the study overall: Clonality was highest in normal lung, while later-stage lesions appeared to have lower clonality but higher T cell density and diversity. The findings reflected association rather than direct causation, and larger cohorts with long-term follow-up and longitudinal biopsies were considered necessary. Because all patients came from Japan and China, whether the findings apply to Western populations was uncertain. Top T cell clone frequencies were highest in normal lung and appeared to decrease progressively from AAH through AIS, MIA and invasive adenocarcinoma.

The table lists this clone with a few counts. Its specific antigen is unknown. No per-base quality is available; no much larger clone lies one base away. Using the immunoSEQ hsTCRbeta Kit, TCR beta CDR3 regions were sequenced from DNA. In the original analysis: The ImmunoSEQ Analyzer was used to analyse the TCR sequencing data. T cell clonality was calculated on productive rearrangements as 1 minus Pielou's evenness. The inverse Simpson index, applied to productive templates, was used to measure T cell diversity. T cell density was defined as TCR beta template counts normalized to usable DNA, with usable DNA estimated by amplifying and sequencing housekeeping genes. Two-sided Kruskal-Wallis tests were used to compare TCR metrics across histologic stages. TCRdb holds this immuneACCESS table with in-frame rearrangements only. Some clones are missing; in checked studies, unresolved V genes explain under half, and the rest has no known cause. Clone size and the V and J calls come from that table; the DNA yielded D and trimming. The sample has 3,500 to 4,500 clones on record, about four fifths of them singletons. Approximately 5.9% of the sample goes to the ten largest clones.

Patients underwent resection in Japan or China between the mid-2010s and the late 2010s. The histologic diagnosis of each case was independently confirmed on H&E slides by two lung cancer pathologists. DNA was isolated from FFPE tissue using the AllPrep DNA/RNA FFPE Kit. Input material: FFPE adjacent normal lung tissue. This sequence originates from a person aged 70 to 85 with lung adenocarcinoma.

The DNA sequence is as follows: TGTGCCAGCAGCCAACAGGGCCTTAGGGGGGAGACCCAGTACTTC. It is translated as CASSQQGLRGETQYF. The chain links TRBV7-2 with TRBJ2-5; the D gene is perhaps TRBD1, from 6 matching bases. The CDR3 goes from the cysteine to the phenylalanine over 15 residues. CDR3 DNA only is kept here, 45 bases in frame from base 1. From the germline V gene, CDR1 is SGHTA and CDR2 is FQGNSA. V sheds 5 bases and J sheds 5 bases, leaving 18 bases between their ends. The entire variable domain, with the stretches around the CDR3 drawn from the reference TRBV7-2 and TRBJ2-5 proteins, is GAGVSQSPSNKVTEKGKDVELRCDPISGHTALYWYRQSLGQGLEFLIYFQGNSAPDKSGLPSDRFSAERTGGSVSTLTIQRTQQEDSAVYLCASSQQGLRGETQYFGPGTRLLVL.